This record concerns one T cell receptor (beta chain) sequence. Healthy bone marrow donors made up the donor group. This sample is part of a study of cytomegalovirus exposure and HLA in healthy donors. The PCR contained 60 Vbeta and 13 Jbeta primers. Clones were sequenced by immunoSEQ multiplex PCR, and TCRdb holds only the in-frame ones, with some missing. Here the sample spans 130,000 or so clones, over 75% being singletons. V lost 3 bases and J lost 4, with 10 bases in between. CDR3 length equals 13 residues. Germline V gene lookup returns CDR1 SQVTM and CDR2 ANQGSEA. This chain links TRBV29-1 with TRBJ2-1; D remains ambiguous. Sequencing used PBMCs. The source is a man between 25 and 39 years old in good health and CMV-seronegative. CDR3 residues: CSVDANPYNEQFF. For the CDR3, the DNA is TGCAGCGTTGACGCTAACCCGTACAATGAGCAGTTCTTC.